This T cell receptor (beta chain) was sequenced for a study of blood T cell repertoires in COVID-19 (dated by TCRdb to 2018 to 2021). Background for the entire study: Samples covering the acute and convalescent phases of COVID-19 were provided by collaborators in the United States, Italy and Spain. The dataset comprised deeply sampled blood TCRbeta repertoires from subjects exposed to, actively infected with, or recovered from COVID-19. Sample metadata almost always included a de-identified subject ID, COVID-19 status, age in years and sex. The repertoires were made available in a free public database intended to serve as a resource for research on the immune response to SARS-CoV-2. Samples came from the ongoing ImmuneRACE study (first 160 participants) plus 1,254 subjects from 6 global collaborators. The material from the prospective study consisted of cDNA or gDNA derived from T cells, B-cell-depleted T cells, or PBMCs. HLA class I and class II types, where available, came from metadata supplied by the sample provider rather than from assay-based typing. Study-wide findings and limitations: How much clinical and demographic metadata was included differed by source and by participant, and the metadata was provided uncurated.

Concerning this clone: What antigen it recognizes has not been identified. It has no much larger one-base neighbor in the sample; base qualities were not kept.

Collaborating institutions collected whole blood in K2EDTA tubes following their own protocols. For TCRbeta analysis, collaborator samples were shipped as frozen whole blood, as isolated PBMCs, or as DNA extracted from either sample type. TCRbeta CDR3 regions were amplified from genomic DNA using the immunoSEQ Assay, a bias-controlled multiplex PCR. The authors processed their data as follows. Nucleated cell counts per sample were estimated from amplification of reference gene primers within the assay. To quantify the absolute abundance of each unique TCRbeta CDR3 rearrangement, sequence reads were collapsed and filtered. Productive Simpson clonality was computed per sample as the square root of Simpson's diversity index over productive rearrangements. This is the immuneACCESS table as TCRdb keeps it, with only in-frame sequences that have V and J called. A part of the clones is gone; compared with another copy, unresolved V genes explain less than half, and the rest is unexplained. The D gene and trimming were derived from the DNA, and the V and J assignments and clone size from that table. The sample profile shows hundreds of thousands of clones; 84% of them were found once. Around 18% of the sample is in the top ten clones.

CDR1 SGHNT and CDR2 YYREEE were looked up in the germline V gene (reference sequence). Germline trimming amounts to 0 bases on V and 5 bases on J, with 5 as the count of junction bases outside the gene matches. The CDR3 runs 15 residues from the cysteine to the phenylalanine. Of all the DNA, just the CDR3 is kept, 45 bases in frame from base 1. Sequenced material: peripheral blood. The sequence was collected from a woman older than 75 with active or convalescent COVID-19. The rearrangement joined TRBV5-4 to TRBJ1-1, with 9 bases in between that match TRBD1. The DNA reads TGTGCCAGCAGCTTGGAAGGGGACAGGGAGACTGAAGCTTTCTTT. Translation gives CASSLEGDRETEAFF.